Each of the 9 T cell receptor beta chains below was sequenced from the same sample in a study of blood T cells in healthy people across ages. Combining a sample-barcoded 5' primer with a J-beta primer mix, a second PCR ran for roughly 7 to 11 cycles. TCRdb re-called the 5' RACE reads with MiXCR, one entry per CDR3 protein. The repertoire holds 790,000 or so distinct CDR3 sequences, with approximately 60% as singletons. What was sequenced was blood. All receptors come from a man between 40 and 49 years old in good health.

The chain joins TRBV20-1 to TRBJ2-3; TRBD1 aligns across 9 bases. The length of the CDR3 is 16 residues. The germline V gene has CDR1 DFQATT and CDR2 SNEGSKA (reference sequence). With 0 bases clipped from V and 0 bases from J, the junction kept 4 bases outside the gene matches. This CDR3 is CSARDRDRVSTDTQYF. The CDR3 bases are TGCAGTGCTAGAGATCGGGACAGGGTTAGCACAGATACGCAGTATTTT.

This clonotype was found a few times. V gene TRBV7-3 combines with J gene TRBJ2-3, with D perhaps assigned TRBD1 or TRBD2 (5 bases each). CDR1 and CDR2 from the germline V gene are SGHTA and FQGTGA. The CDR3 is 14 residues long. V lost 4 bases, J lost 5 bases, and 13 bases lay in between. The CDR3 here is CASSYTGTLDTQYF. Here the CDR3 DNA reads TGTGCCAGCAGCTATACCGGGACCCTAGATACGCAGTATTTT.

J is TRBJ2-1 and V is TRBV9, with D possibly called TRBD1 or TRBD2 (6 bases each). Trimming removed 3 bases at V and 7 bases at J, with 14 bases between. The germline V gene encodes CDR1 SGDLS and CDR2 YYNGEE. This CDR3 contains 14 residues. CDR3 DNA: TGTGCCAGCAGCGAGGGGGGAAGAGGGAATGAGCAGTTCTTC. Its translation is CASSEGGRGNEQFF.

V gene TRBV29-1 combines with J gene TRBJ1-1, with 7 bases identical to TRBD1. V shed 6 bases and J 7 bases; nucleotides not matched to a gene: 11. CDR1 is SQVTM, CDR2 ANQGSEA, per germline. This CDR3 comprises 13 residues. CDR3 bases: TGCAGCGTGGCGGGAGGGGGCCGTCGTGAAGCTTTCTTT. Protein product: CSVAGGGRREAFF.

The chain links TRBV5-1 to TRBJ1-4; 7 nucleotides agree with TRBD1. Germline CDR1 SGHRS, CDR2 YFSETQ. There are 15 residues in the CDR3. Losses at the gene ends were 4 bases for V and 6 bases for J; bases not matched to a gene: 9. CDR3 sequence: CASSRLQGTDEKLFF. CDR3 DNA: TGCGCCAGCAGCCGGTTACAGGGGACGGATGAAAAACTGTTTTTT.

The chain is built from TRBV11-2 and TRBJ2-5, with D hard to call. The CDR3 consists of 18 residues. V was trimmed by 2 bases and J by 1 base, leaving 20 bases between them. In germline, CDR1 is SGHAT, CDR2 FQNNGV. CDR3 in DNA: TGTGCCAGCAGCTTATGGGATTTGGGCATCCGAACCCAAGAGACCCAGTACTTC. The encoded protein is CASSLWDLGIRTQETQYF. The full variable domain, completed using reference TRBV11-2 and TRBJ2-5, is EAGVAQSPRYKIIEKRQSVAFWCNPISGHATLYWYQQILGQGPKLLIQFQNNGVVDDSQLPKDRFSAERLKGVDSTLKIQPAKLEDSAVYLCASSLWDLGIRTQETQYFGPGTRLLVL.

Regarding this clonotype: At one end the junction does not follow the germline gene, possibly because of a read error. The CDR3 region is CARSQGNGPYEQYF. CDR3 sequence (DNA): TGTGCCCGCAGCCAAGGCAACGGGCCTTACGAGCAGTACTTC. The genes are TRBV3-1 and TRBJ2-5, with D unresolved. The DNA end lines up better with TRBJ2-7; the J call may be wrong. Germline V gives CDR1 LGHDT, CDR2 YNNKEL (reference sequence). This CDR3 is built from 14 residues.

CDR3 sequence (DNA): TGTGCCACCATCGGGGGGGGGACGGCTGAAGCTTTCTTT. Its protein is CATIGGGTAEAFF. The chain employs TRBV24-1 and TRBJ1-1, with a tentative D call TRBD1 (5 bases). Germline CDR1 and CDR2: KGHDR and SFDVKD. Trimming shortened V by 8 bases and J by 6 bases, and 15 bases separated the two germline ends. The CDR3 spans 13 residues.

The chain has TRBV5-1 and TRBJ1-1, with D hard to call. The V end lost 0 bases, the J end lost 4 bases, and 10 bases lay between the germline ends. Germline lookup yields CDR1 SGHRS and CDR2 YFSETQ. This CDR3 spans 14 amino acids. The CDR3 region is CASSLEGVGTEAFF. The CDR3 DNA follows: TGCGCCAGCAGCTTGGAGGGAGTGGGCACTGAAGCTTTCTTT.